These 14 T cell receptor beta chains were all obtained from the same sample, sequenced in a study of cytomegalovirus exposure and HLA in healthy donors. It was with 60 Vbeta and 13 Jbeta primers that the PCR ran. Sequencing was performed with immunoSEQ multiplex PCR; in TCRdb, only in-frame clones are kept and a portion is missing. The repertoire holds 120,000 to 150,000 clones, 76% seen once, with 1.5% to 2% in the top ten. The specimen sequenced was PBMCs. The source of these receptors is a woman aged 40 to 50 in good health and CMV-seronegative.

This clone was seen a single time. Written as DNA, the CDR3 is TGTGCCAGCAGTGACGAGGAAGGGGCGGCCACTGAAGCTTTCTTT. It is translated as CASSDEEGAATEAFF. The J gene is TRBJ1-1, the V gene TRBV6-4, with TRBD1 as a possible D gene (5 bases). The V end lost 2 bases, the J end lost 4 bases, and 14 bases lay between the germline ends. CDR3 length equals 15 residues. The germline V gene has CDR1 MRHNA and CDR2 SNTAGT.

A few counts support this clone. The genes are TRBV13 and TRBJ2-2, with 9 bases identical to TRBD1. Germline loops: CDR1 PRHDT, CDR2 FYEKMQ (reference sequence). This CDR3 spans 15 amino acids. V gave up 5 bases and J gave up 0 bases; unmatched junction bases: 1. The CDR3 DNA is TGTGCCAGCAGCAGACAGGGGGCGAACACCGGGGAGCTGTTTTTT. Protein: CASSRQGANTGELFF.

The chain has TRBV7-6 and TRBJ2-1, with 9 bases identical to TRBD1. The length of the CDR3 is 15 residues. Germline V lookup: CDR1 SGHVS, CDR2 FNYEAQ. Unmatched junction bases numbered 7, after V lost 2 bases and J lost 8 bases. The chain's CDR3 is CASSLLGQGADEQFF. For the CDR3, the DNA is TGTGCCAGCAGCTTACTGGGACAGGGAGCGGATGAGCAGTTCTTC.

The gene calls are TRBV28 and TRBJ1-6; TRBD1 matches at 9 bases. This CDR3 spans 13 amino acids. The trim removed 8 bases at V and 8 bases at J, leaving 4 bases unmatched. Germline CDR1 MDHEN, CDR2 SYDVKM. This chain's CDR3 is CASDGQGYSPLHF. The CDR3 region has the DNA TGTGCCAGCGACGGACAGGGGTATTCACCCCTCCACTTT.

The J gene is TRBJ1-1, the V gene TRBV29-1; possible D gene TRBD1, 5 bases. Trimming stripped 0 bases from V and 8 bases from J, with 10 bases between. The V gene's germline CDR1 is SQVTM and CDR2 ANQGSEA. The CDR3 is made up of 12 amino acids. Here the CDR3 reads CSVEDVGGEAFF. CDR3 nucleotides: TGCAGCGTTGAAGATGTGGGGGGGGAAGCTTTCTTT.

The chain links TRBV5-6 to TRBJ1-4; possibly TRBD1 for D (5 bases). The germline V gene encodes CDR1 SGHDT and CDR2 YYEEEE. Trimming removed 0 bases at V and 6 bases at J, with 15 bases between. The CDR3 spans 16 residues. The CDR3 sequence is CASSLVGGDADEKLFF. CDR3 bases: TGTGCCAGCAGCTTGGTAGGAGGGGACGCCGATGAAAAACTGTTTTTT.

V gene TRBV6-5 combines with J gene TRBJ1-1; 11 bases are a match to TRBD1. J gave up 12 bases and V 3 bases, and 6 bases lay outside the gene matches. The V gene's germline CDR1 is MNHEY and CDR2 SVGAGI. The CDR3 covers 13 residues. The CDR3 DNA reads TGTGCCAGCAGTTATTCCGGGACAGGGGGTACTTTCTTT. Protein product: CASSYSGTGGTFF.

This clone was detected only a few times. The chain links TRBV5-1 to TRBJ1-1; D gene unclear. The CDR3 sequence is 13 residues long. Trimming removed 1 base from V and 1 base from J, with 5 bases in between. CDR1 SGHRS and CDR2 YFSETQ come from the germline V gene. As DNA, the CDR3 is TGCGCCAGCAGCTTGATCTGGAACACTGAAGCTTTCTTT. This gives the protein CASSLIWNTEAFF.

The chain is built from TRBV11-2 and TRBJ2-1; no definite D call. This CDR3 contains 14 residues. V was clipped by 8 bases and J by 4 bases, with 15 bases between them. Per the germline V gene, CDR1 is SGHAT and CDR2 is FQNNGV. For the CDR3, the DNA is TGTGCCAGCGGGCTGTCGCCCCCTTACAATGAGCAGTTCTTC. Amino acid sequence: CASGLSPPYNEQFF.

About this clone itself: Other nucleotide sequences from this sample produce the same CDR3. The gene calls are TRBV5-1 and TRBJ1-1; TRBD1 is a possible D gene (6 bases). V lost 5 bases and J 5 bases, leaving 16 bases between the germline ends. The CDR3 is 14 amino acids. The germline gives CDR1 SGHRS, CDR2 YFSETQ. CDR3 residues: CASRLGTLETEAFF. CDR3 coding DNA: TGCGCCAGCAGGCTAGGGACACTAGAAACTGAAGCTTTCTTT. Filled out from reference TRBV5-1 and TRBJ1-1, the complete variable domain reads KAGVTQTPRYLIKTRGQQVTLSCSPISGHRSVSWYQQTPGQGLQFLFEYFSETQRNKGNFPGRFSGRQFSNSRSEMNVSTLELGDSALYLCASRLGTLETEAFFGQGTRLTVV.

The chain joins TRBV10-3 to TRBJ1-2, with D tentatively TRBD1 (6 bases). V dropped 5 bases and J dropped 5 bases, with 12 bases sitting between them. In germline, CDR1 is ENHRY, CDR2 SYGVKD. This CDR3 is built from 13 residues. CDR3 coding DNA: TGTGCCATCAGTAGGACAGAATATTATGGCTACACCTTC. It yields the protein CAISRTEYYGYTF.

This rearrangement joins TRBV5-6 to TRBJ1-2; D not resolved. Trimming cost V 5 bases and J 5 bases, with 16 bases left between them. Germline CDR1 SGHDT, CDR2 YYEEEE. The CDR3 runs to 14 residues. CDR3 sequence reads: CASRVEAAGYGYTF. CDR3 sequence (DNA): TGTGCCAGCAGAGTGGAAGCCGCCGGGTATGGCTACACCTTC.

The gene calls are TRBV4-2 and TRBJ2-3, with 15 bases lining up with TRBD2. The V gene end was trimmed by 5 bases and the J gene end by 2 bases; junction bases not matched to a gene: 14. CDR1 is LGHNA, CDR2 YNFKEQ, per germline. The CDR3 sequence is 20 residues long. CDR3 sequence (DNA): TGTGCCAGCAGCGACGGACTAGCGGGAGGGCCTACACGAACCACAGATACGCAGTATTTT. This encodes CASSDGLAGGPTRTTDTQYF.

The chain has TRBV5-1 and TRBJ2-1; 14 nucleotides align to TRBD2. There are 15 residues in the CDR3. The V segment lost 2 bases and the J segment 10 bases; nucleotides outside the gene matches: 5. CDR1 is SGHRS, CDR2 YFSETQ, per germline. The CDR3 bases are TGCGCCAGCAGCTTAGGGACTAGCGGGGGATACGAGCAGTTCTTC. Amino acids: CASSLGTSGGYEQFF. The whole variable domain, filled in from reference TRBV5-1 and TRBJ2-1, reads KAGVTQTPRYLIKTRGQQVTLSCSPISGHRSVSWYQQTPGQGLQFLFEYFSETQRNKGNFPGRFSGRQFSNSRSEMNVSTLELGDSALYLCASSLGTSGGYEQFFGPGTRLTVL.